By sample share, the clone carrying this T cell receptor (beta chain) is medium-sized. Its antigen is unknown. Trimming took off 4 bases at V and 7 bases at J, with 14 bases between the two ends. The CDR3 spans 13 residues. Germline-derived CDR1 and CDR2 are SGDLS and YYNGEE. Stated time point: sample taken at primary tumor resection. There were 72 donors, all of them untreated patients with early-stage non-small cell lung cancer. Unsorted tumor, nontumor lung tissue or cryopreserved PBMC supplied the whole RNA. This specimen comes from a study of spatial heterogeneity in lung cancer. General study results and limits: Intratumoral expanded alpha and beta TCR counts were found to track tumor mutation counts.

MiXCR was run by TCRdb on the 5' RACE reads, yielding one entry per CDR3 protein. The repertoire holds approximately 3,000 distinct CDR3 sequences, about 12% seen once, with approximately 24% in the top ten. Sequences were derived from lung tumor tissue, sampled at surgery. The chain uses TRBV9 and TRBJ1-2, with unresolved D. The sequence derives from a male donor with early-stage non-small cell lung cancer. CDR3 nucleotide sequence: TGTGCCAGCAGCTCCCAGGACGACTTTGGCTACACCTTC. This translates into CASSSQDDFGYTF. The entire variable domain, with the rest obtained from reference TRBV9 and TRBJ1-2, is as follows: DSGVTQTPKHLITATGQRVTLRCSPRSGDLSVYWYQQSLDQGLQFLIQYYNGEERAKGNILERFSAQQFPDLHSELNLSSLELGDSALYFCASSSQDDFGYTFGSGTRLTVV.